The 15 T cell receptor beta chains reported below all come from one sample, sequenced in a study of blood T cells in healthy people across ages. Using a J-beta primer mix together with a sample-barcoded 5' primer, a second PCR was run for roughly 6 to 12 cycles. TCRdb fed the 5' RACE reads into MiXCR, producing one record per CDR3 protein. The repertoire holds 1.5 million to 1.8 million distinct CDR3 sequences, roughly two fifths seen once, with less than 5% in the top ten. Sequences were obtained from blood. The receptor source for this set is a young woman in good health.

The V and J genes are TRBV6-4 and TRBJ2-5; 7 positions match TRBD1. This CDR3 has 15 residues. The germline CDR1 and CDR2 sequences are MRHNA and SNTAGT. V trimming: 3 bases; J trimming: 11 bases; junction bases outside the gene matches: 15. The CDR3 DNA reads TGTGCCAGCAGTGAAGAAGGGACAGATTACAATGTGCAGTACTTC. Residues: CASSEEGTDYNVQYF.

V and J are TRBV4-1 and TRBJ2-2; 10 positions match TRBD1. From germline, CDR1 is MGHRA and CDR2 YSYEKL. Trimming removed 3 bases from V and 6 bases from J; junction bases left unmatched: 1. There are 14 residues in the CDR3. This chain's CDR3 is CASSQGTGAGELFF. The DNA for the CDR3 is TGCGCCAGCAGCCAGGGGACAGGGGCCGGGGAGCTGTTTTTT.

This clonotype was found a few times. This rearrangement joins TRBV14 to TRBJ1-2; 7 bases match TRBD1. Per germline, CDR1 SGHDN and CDR2 FVKESK. With 4 bases clipped from V and 6 bases from J, the junction kept 8 bases outside the gene matches. This CDR3 comprises 14 residues. The CDR3: CASSRVTGTNGYTF. As DNA, the CDR3 is TGTGCCAGCAGCCGGGTGACAGGGACTAATGGCTACACCTTC.

In this sample, this clonotype turned up a few times. The V call is TRBV20-1, the J call TRBJ2-3; 8 positions match TRBD2. Germline assignment: CDR1 DFQATT and CDR2 SNEGSKA (reference sequence). This CDR3 has 17 amino acids. With 7 bases clipped from V and 0 bases from J, the junction kept 15 bases outside the gene matches. The chain's CDR3 is CSVGEGATSASTDTQYF. The CDR3 region has the DNA TGCAGTGTGGGTGAGGGTGCGACTAGCGCTAGCACAGATACGCAGTATTTT.

As concerns this clonotype: Since a much larger clone is just one base distant, this may be a read error. The rearrangement joins TRBV7-2 to TRBJ2-1, with D possibly TRBD1 on 5 matching bases. The CDR3 covers 13 residues. CDR1 is SGHTA, CDR2 FQGNSA, per germline. CDR3 coding DNA: TGTGCCAGCAGCTTACGGATGGACAAGGAGCAGTTCTTC. This translates into CASSLRMDKEQFF.

The chain employs TRBV2 and TRBJ2-1; no clear D. TRBJ2-7 matches the DNA end more closely, so the J call is doubtful. This CDR3 has 14 amino acids. Germline-derived CDR1 and CDR2 are SNHLY and FYNNEI. Here the CDR3 reads CASSSTISYNEQYF. For the CDR3, the DNA is TGTGCCAGCAGCTCCACAATCTCCTACAATGAGCAGTACTTC.

A single count supports this clonotype. The CDR3 DNA reads as TGTGCCAGCAGCCAAAGCCGGACTAGCGGGAAATACAATGAGCAGTTCTTC. Protein product: CASSQSRTSGKYNEQFF. The chain joins TRBV3-1 to TRBJ2-1, with 12 bases matching TRBD2. The J segment lost 4 bases and the V segment lost 2 bases, leaving 6 bases of the junction unmatched. Germline V gene data show CDR1 as LGHDT and CDR2 as YNNKEL (reference sequence). This CDR3 spans 17 amino acids.

The chain combines TRBV12-3 or TRBV12-4 with TRBJ2-3; D call uncertain. V lost 7 bases and J 9 bases, leaving 20 bases between the germline ends. The CDR3 runs 14 residues. The CDR3 DNA reads TGTGCCAGCACCCTCACCCCGCCTGGCTGGACGCAGTATTTT. This codes for CASTLTPPGWTQYF.

V and J are TRBV20-1 and TRBJ2-7; 8 bases are shared with TRBD2. With V trimmed by 7 bases and J by 2 bases, 7 bases remained unmatched. Per the germline V gene, CDR1 is DFQATT and CDR2 is SNEGSKA (reference sequence). The CDR3 consists of 13 residues. CDR3 protein: CSGASGPAYEQYF. DNA for the CDR3: TGCAGTGGGGCTAGCGGGCCCGCCTACGAGCAGTACTTC.

This clonotype was seen many times. The chain has TRBV9 and TRBJ2-1; no reliable D call. CDR1 is SGDLS, CDR2 YYNGEE, per germline. This CDR3 has 14 residues. V lost 0 bases to trimming and J lost 2 bases, with 6 bases between them. The CDR3 is CASSVDSAYNEQFF. The CDR3, as DNA: TGTGCCAGCAGCGTAGACAGCGCCTACAATGAGCAGTTCTTC.

The chain couples TRBV7-4 to TRBJ2-4; TRBD2 aligns across 7 bases. Germline assignment: CDR1 SGHVT and CDR2 SQSDAQ. V shed 5 bases, J shed 3 bases, and the junction held 4 bases outside the gene matches. The CDR3 loop spans 14 amino acids. The CDR3 loop is CASSVGEGKNIQYF. In nucleotides, the CDR3 is TGTGCCAGCAGCGTGGGGGAGGGCAAAAACATTCAGTACTTC.

The chain uses TRBV5-1 and TRBJ1-4; D unclear. Germline V gene data show CDR1 as SGHRS and CDR2 as YFSETQ. The CDR3 spans 15 residues. V was trimmed by 4 bases and J by 4 bases, leaving 14 bases between them. CDR3 amino acids: CASSLGDVHNEKLFF. CDR3 DNA sequence: TGCGCCAGCAGCCTGGGAGACGTCCATAATGAAAAACTGTTTTTT.

The chain employs TRBV4-1 and TRBJ2-3; 8 nucleotides line up with TRBD1. J was trimmed by 4 bases and V by 6 bases; bases with no gene match: 6. Looked up from germline, CDR1 is MGHRA and CDR2 is YSYEKL. CDR3 length: 14 amino acids. The DNA of the CDR3 is TGCGCCAGCAGTAACAGGGGGAGAGCAGATACGCAGTATTTT. Its protein product is CASSNRGRADTQYF.

This clonotype was detected a few times. This chain connects TRBV2 to TRBJ2-3; 10 nucleotides line up with TRBD2. V lost 5 bases and J lost 5; bases outside the gene matches: 1. Germline loops: CDR1 SNHLY, CDR2 FYNNEI. The length of the CDR3 is 13 residues. The CDR3 is CASSRLAGDTQYF. In DNA form, the CDR3 reads TGTGCCAGCAGTCGACTAGCGGGAGATACGCAGTATTTT. Drawing the rest from reference TRBV2 and TRBJ2-3, the complete variable domain is EPEVTQTPSHQVTQMGQEVILRCVPISNHLYFYWYRQILGQKVEFLVSFYNNEISEKSEIFDDQFSVERPDGSNFTLKIRSTKLEDSAMYFCASSRLAGDTQYFGPGTRLTVL.

This clonotype was observed a handful of times. The chain links TRBV4-2 to TRBJ2-3, with 7 positions matching TRBD2. This CDR3 has 16 amino acids. Looked up from germline, CDR1 is LGHNA and CDR2 is YNFKEQ. Trimming took 4 bases from V and 6 from J; bases not matched to a gene: 13. The CDR3 DNA sequence: TGTGCCAGCAGCCTGAAAGAGGGAGGGCCTTCGGATACGCAGTATTTT. Translation: CASSLKEGGPSDTQYF.